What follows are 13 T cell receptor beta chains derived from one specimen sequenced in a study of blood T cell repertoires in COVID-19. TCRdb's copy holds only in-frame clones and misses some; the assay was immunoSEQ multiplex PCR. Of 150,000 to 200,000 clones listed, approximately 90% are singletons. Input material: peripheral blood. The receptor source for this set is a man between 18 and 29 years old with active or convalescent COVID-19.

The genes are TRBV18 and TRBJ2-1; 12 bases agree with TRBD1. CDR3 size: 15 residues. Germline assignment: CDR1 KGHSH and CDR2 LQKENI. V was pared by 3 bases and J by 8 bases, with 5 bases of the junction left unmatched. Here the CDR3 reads CASSPGTGGPDEQFF. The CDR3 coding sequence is TGTGCCAGCTCACCCGGGACAGGGGGCCCCGATGAGCAGTTCTTC. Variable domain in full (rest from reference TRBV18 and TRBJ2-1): NAGVMQNPRHLVRRRGQEARLRCSPMKGHSHVYWYRQLPEEGLKFMVYLQKENIIDESGMPKERFSAEFPKEGPSILRIQQVVRGDSAAYFCASSPGTGGPDEQFFGPGTRLTVL.

The DNA for the CDR3 is TGTGCCAGCAGCCTATCTGACAGACGAAACACCATATATTTT. Its protein is CASSLSDRRNTIYF. V usage is TRBV7-2 and J usage is TRBJ1-3; perhaps TRBD1 as D (5 bases). Trimming stripped 5 bases from V and 5 bases from J, with 13 bases between. CDR3 length: 14 amino acids. Germline V lookup: CDR1 SGHTA, CDR2 FQGNSA.

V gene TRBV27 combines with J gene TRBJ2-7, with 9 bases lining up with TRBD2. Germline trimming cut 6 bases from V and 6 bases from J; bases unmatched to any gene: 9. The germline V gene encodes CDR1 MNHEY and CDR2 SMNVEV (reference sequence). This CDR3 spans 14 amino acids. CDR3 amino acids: CASRKIAGDFEQYF. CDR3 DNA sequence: TGTGCCAGCAGAAAAATAGCGGGAGACTTCGAGCAGTACTTC.

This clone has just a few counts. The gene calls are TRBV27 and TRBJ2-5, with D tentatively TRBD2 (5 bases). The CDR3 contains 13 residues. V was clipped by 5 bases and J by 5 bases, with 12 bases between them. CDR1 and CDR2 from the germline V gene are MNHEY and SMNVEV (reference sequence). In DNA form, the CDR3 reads TGTGCCAGCAGTATTTACCCGGGGGAGACCCAGTACTTC. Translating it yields CASSIYPGETQYF.

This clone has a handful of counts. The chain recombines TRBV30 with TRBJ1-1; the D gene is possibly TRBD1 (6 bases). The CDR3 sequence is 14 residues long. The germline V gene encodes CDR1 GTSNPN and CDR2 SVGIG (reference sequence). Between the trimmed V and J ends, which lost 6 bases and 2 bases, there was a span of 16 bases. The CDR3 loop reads CACEPRGRNTEAFF. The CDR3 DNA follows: TGTGCCTGTGAACCCAGGGGAAGAAACACTGAAGCTTTCTTT.

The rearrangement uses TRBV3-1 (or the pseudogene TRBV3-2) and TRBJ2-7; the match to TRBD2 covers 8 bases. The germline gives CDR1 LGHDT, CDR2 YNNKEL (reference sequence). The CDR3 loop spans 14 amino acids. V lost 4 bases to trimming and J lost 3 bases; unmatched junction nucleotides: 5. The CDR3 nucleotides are TGTGCCAGCAGCCCACGGGAGGGGAACTACGAGCAGTACTTC. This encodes CASSPREGNYEQYF.

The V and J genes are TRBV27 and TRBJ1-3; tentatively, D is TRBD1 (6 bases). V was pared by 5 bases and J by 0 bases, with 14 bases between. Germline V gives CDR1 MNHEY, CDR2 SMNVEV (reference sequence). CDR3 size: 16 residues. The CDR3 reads CASSLGGGYSGNTIYF. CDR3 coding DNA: TGTGCCAGCAGTCTAGGGGGGGGCTACTCTGGAAACACCATATATTTT.

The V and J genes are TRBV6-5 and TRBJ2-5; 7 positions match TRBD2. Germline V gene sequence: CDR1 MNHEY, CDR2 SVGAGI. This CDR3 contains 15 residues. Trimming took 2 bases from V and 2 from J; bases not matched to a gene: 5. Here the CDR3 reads CASSYASGRQETQYF. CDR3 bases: TGTGCCAGCAGTTACGCTAGCGGAAGACAAGAGACCCAGTACTTC.

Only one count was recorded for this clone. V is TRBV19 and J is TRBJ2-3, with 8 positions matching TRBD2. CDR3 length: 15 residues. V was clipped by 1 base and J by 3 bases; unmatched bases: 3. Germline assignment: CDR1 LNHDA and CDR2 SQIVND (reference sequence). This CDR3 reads CASSIVSSGTDTQYF. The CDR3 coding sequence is TGTGCCAGTAGTATAGTTTCTAGCGGGACAGATACGCAGTATTTT.

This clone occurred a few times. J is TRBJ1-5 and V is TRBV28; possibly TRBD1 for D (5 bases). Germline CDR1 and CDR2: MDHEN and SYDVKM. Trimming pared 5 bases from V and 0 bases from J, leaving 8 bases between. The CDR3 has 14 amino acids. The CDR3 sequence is CASSTQGSNQPQHF. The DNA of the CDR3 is TGTGCCAGCAGTACCCAGGGTAGCAATCAGCCCCAGCATTTT.

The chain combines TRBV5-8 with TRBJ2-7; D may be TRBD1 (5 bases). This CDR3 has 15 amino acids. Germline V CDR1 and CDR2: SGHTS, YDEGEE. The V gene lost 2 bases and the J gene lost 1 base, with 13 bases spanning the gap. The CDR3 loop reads CASSFRGRGSYEQYV. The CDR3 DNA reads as TGTGCCAGCAGCTTTAGGGGAAGGGGATCCTACGAGCAGTACGTC.

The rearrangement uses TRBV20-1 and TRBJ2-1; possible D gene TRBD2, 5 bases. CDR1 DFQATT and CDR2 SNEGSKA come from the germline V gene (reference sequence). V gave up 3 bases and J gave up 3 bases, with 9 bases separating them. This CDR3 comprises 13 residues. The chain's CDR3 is CSASRGIYNEQFF. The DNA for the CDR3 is TGCAGTGCTAGTCGGGGTATCTACAATGAGCAGTTCTTC.

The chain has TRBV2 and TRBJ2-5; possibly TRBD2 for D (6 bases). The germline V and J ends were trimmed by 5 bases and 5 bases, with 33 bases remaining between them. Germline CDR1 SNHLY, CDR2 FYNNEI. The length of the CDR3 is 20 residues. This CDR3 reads CASSHKNSINSGGELETQYF. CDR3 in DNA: TGTGCCAGCAGTCACAAAAATTCAATTAATAGCGGAGGGGAGTTGGAGACCCAGTACTTC.